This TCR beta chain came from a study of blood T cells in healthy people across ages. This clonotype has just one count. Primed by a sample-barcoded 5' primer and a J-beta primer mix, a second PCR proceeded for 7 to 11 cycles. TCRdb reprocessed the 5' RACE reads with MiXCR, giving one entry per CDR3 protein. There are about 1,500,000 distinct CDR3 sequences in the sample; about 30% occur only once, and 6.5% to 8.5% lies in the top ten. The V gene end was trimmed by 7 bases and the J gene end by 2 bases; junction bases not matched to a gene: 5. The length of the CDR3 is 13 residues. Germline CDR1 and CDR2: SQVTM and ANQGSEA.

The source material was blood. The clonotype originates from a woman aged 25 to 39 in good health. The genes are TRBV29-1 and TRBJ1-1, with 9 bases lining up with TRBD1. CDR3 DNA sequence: TGCAGCGCTGCGGACAGGGGAAACACTGAAGCTTTCTTT. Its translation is CSAADRGNTEAFF. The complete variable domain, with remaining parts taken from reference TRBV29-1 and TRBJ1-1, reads SAVISQKPSRDICQRGTSLTIQCQVDSQVTMMFWYRQQPGQSLTLIATANQGSEATYESGFVIDKFPISRPNLTFSTLTVSNMSPEDSSIYLCSAADRGNTEAFFGQGTRLTVV.